Listed below are T cell receptor beta chains from one sample, sequenced in a study of tissue T cells after allogeneic stem cell transplantation. Profiling relied on immunoSEQ multiplex PCR, and the TCRdb table lists in-frame clones only, not all of them. Among about 6,900 clones listed, 65% to 85% were seen once. The source was skin, collected at autopsy. The receptors derive from a male patient aged 60 or over with steroid-refractory graft-versus-host disease after an allogeneic stem cell transplant. Some T cells may be transferred from the graft donor. Both conserved end residues are part of each CDR3. A D gene is named only where the DNA matches it firmly. Where a row states a size, it is once, few, many or the class of an expanded clone; other rows omit it.

TGTGCCAGCAGTCCCTCGGTGCCTGGCTACACCTTC	CASSPSVPGYTF	-	-	TRBJ1-2	TRBV28
TGCGCCAGCAGCTTCGGGACGGACCAAGAGACCCAGTACTTC	CASSFGTDQETQYF	-	-	TRBJ2-5	TRBV5-1
TGTGCCAGCAGTTTAGGGAACTCCTACGAGCAGTACTTC	CASSLGNSYEQYF	-	-	TRBJ2-7	TRBV28
TGTGCGACCGGGACAGGGGGCTTTCGGACCGGGGAGCTGTTTTTT	CATGTGGFRTGELFF	TRBD1	-	TRBJ2-2	TRBV19
TGTGCCAGCAGTGTCAGGGTACAGGGACCCACCGGGGAGCTGTTTTTT	CASSVRVQGPTGELFF	-	few	TRBJ2-2	TRBV5-4
TGTGCCTGGGGCAGGGAGGGGGACACTGAAGCTTTCTTT	CAWGREGDTEAFF	-	-	TRBJ1-1	TRBV30
TGTGCCAGCAGTCCCCTATGGGGATCTGGGGCCAACGTCCTGACTTTC	CASSPLWGSGANVLTF	-	-	TRBJ2-6	TRBV27
TGTGCCAGCAGCTTGGGAGGGGCGCAAGAGACCCAGTACTTC	CASSLGGAQETQYF	-	-	TRBJ2-5	TRBV5-4
TGTGCCAGCAGTTTGGGGTACAGCTCCTACGAGCAGTACTTC	CASSLGYSSYEQYF	-	-	TRBJ2-7	TRBV27
TGTGCCAGCAGCTTAGTAGGGACAGATTCTAATCAGCCCCAGCATTTT	CASSLVGTDSNQPQHF	TRBD1	-	TRBJ1-5	TRBV7-2
TGTGCCACCGCAGGGGGCACTGAAGCTTTCTTT	CATAGGTEAFF	TRBD1	-	TRBJ1-1	TRBV10-3
TGTGCCAGCAGTTTATCAGCGAACACTGAAGCTTTCTTT	CASSLSANTEAFF	-	-	TRBJ1-1	TRBV27
TGTGCCAGCTCACCACCGAGAAATTTGGGCAATCAGCCCCAGCATTTT	CASSPPRNLGNQPQHF	-	-	TRBJ1-5	TRBV18
TGCGCCAGCAGCTTGGAAAAGGGCTTCGTTGTGAACACCGGGGAGCTGTTTTTT	CASSLEKGFVVNTGELFF	-	once	TRBJ2-2	TRBV5-1
TGTGCCAGCAGCTTAGTTCCCAGACCGAACACTGAAGCTTTCTTT	CASSLVPRPNTEAFF	-	-	TRBJ1-1	TRBV7-2
TGTGCCAGCAGCTTGGTGTCGGGGGGCACAGATACGCAGTATTTT	CASSLVSGGTDTQYF	-	-	TRBJ2-3	TRBV5-4
TGTGCCAGCAGTTTATCGGGACAGGGGAATCAGCCCCAGCATTTT	CASSLSGQGNQPQHF	TRBD1	-	TRBJ1-5	TRBV28
TGTGCCAGCAGCCCTAGGACTAGCGGGGGTTTGGTCGAGCAGTACTTC	CASSPRTSGGLVEQYF	TRBD2	-	TRBJ2-7	TRBV7-2
TGTGCCAGCAGCCCTCGACCCGGGGAGCTGTTTTTT	CASSPRPGELFF	-	-	TRBJ2-2	TRBV5-4
TGCGCCAGCAGCTTGGGAGCTGCGAGGGACACTGAAGCTTTCTTT	CASSLGAARDTEAFF	-	-	TRBJ1-1	TRBV5-1
TGTGCCAGCAGCCTAAGCAGACTGAACACTGAAGCTTTCTTT	CASSLSRLNTEAFF	-	-	TRBJ1-1	TRBV7-9
TGTGCCAGCATTCTTGGGCCTAACTATGGCTACACCTTC	CASILGPNYGYTF	-	-	TRBJ1-2	TRBV6-6
TGCGCCAGCAGCCAAGATTTGACAGTATATTCCTACGAGCAGTACTTC	CASSQDLTVYSYEQYF	-	-	TRBJ2-7	TRBV4-1
TGCAGCGTTGAATATTTGACTCCCGCCAAAAACATTCAGTACTTC	CSVEYLTPAKNIQYF	-	once	TRBJ2-4	TRBV29-1
TGTGCCAGCGGAACGGGACCGAACAGGTCACCCCTCCACTTT	CASGTGPNRSPLHF	-	once	TRBJ1-6	TRBV27
TGTGCCTGGAGTAGCGGTTCCTACGAGCAGTACTTC	CAWSSGSYEQYF	-	-	TRBJ2-7	TRBV30
TGTGCCAGCAGCCCAAGAACAGTCGAATGCCGGGACTTC	CASSPRTVECRDF	-	-	TRBJ2-7	TRBV3-1/TRBV3-2
TGTGCCAGCAGTGAAGCGCAGGGCGGCATAGGAAACACCATATATTTT	CASSEAQGGIGNTIYF	-	-	TRBJ1-3	TRBV6-1
TGTGCCTGGAGTGTAGGACGTTTGGGACTGAGCTCTGGAAACACCATATATTTT	CAWSVGRLGLSSGNTIYF	-	once	TRBJ1-3	TRBV30
TGTGCCAGCTCACCATCCCCAGGGCTGAACACTGAAGCTTTCTTT	CASSPSPGLNTEAFF	-	few	TRBJ1-1	TRBV18
TGTGCCACCAGTGGCCCCGGGGTGGGCGGCACTGAAGCTTTCTTT	CATSGPGVGGTEAFF	-	-	TRBJ1-1	TRBV24-1
TGTGCCAGCAGCTTAGTCTTGGGAGACCAAGAGACCCAGTACTTC	CASSLVLGDQETQYF	-	-	TRBJ2-5	TRBV7-9
TGCGCCAGCAGCCAAGATACCATTCCTGGCAAGCCCCAGCATTTT	CASSQDTIPGKPQHF	-	-	TRBJ1-5	TRBV4-3
TGCGCCAGCAGCCATCGGGAATCTGGAAACACCATATATTTT	CASSHRESGNTIYF	-	-	TRBJ1-3	TRBV4-1
TGTGCCAGCAGCTTAACATCTTACAATGAGCAGTTCTTC	CASSLTSYNEQFF	-	-	TRBJ2-1	TRBV7-9
TGTGCCAGCGTATGGAGGGCCCCGTCCTACGAGCAGTACTTC	CASVWRAPSYEQYF	-	-	TRBJ2-7	TRBV27
TGTGCCAGCAGCTCCGGACAGGGGGCCACAGATACGCAGTATTTT	CASSSGQGATDTQYF	TRBD1	-	TRBJ2-3	TRBV7-6
TGTGCCAGCAGCTCCCAAGAGACCCAGTACTTC	CASSSQETQYF	-	-	TRBJ2-5	TRBV6-2/TRBV6-3
TGTGCCAGCAGTTTATTTACCCCACAGGCGGCCCTTAATGAAAAACTGTTTTTT	CASSLFTPQAALNEKLFF	-	-	TRBJ1-4	TRBV27
TGTGCCTGGAGTGCCGGGCCCCAACAGGGCGAGCAGTACTTC	CAWSAGPQQGEQYF	-	-	TRBJ2-7	TRBV30
TGTGCCAGCAAGCAAAACTTTGCTGGGGCCAACGTCCTGACTTTC	CASKQNFAGANVLTF	-	once	TRBJ2-6	TRBV2
TGTGCCATACAGGGGTTTAACGGAAACACCATATATTTT	CAIQGFNGNTIYF	TRBD1	-	TRBJ1-3	TRBV7-9
TGTGCCAGCAGCTTGGCGGGGATCCAAGAGACCCAGTACTTC	CASSLAGIQETQYF	-	once	TRBJ2-5	TRBV5-4
TGCGCCAGCAGCCCGGGGGGCAGGAGGTCCTACGAGCAGTACTTC	CASSPGGRRSYEQYF	-	once	TRBJ2-7	TRBV5-1
TGTGCCAGCAGCTTACAAGAGACCCAGTACTTC	CASSLQETQYF	-	-	TRBJ2-5	TRBV7-9
TGTGCCAGCAGCCTCCTGGGAGGGGTTACCTATGGCTACACCTTC	CASSLLGGVTYGYTF	-	-	TRBJ1-2	TRBV7-2
TGTGCCAGCAGCTTGTCCGGGACAGGGGGGGAGACCCAGTACTTC	CASSLSGTGGETQYF	TRBD1	-	TRBJ2-5	TRBV7-9
TGTGCCAGTAGACCCGGCCCGTCTGGGGCCAACGTCCTGACTTTC	CASRPGPSGANVLTF	-	once	TRBJ2-6	TRBV19
TGCGCCAGCAGCCTGGAGTGGGGATACGAGCAGTACTTC	CASSLEWGYEQYF	-	-	TRBJ2-7	TRBV5-1
TGTGCCAGCAGCTTAGTTAAATTCGACAGGGGATGGAGGTATGGCTACACCTTC	CASSLVKFDRGWRYGYTF	TRBD1	-	TRBJ1-2	TRBV7-9
TGTGCCAGCAGTTTATCTCCCCCGGGTTTGCGTGGAAACACCATATATTTT	CASSLSPPGLRGNTIYF	-	-	TRBJ1-3	TRBV27
TGTGCCAGCAGCTTAGGCGGGGGCAATCAGCCCCAGCATTTT	CASSLGGGNQPQHF	-	-	TRBJ1-5	TRBV7-8
TGTGCCAGCAGTCACAGACAGGGTGTGAACACTGAAGCTTTCTTT	CASSHRQGVNTEAFF	TRBD1	-	TRBJ1-1	TRBV28
TGTGCCAGTAGTGACCGACTTCTGGCGGAGCAGTACTTC	CASSDRLLAEQYF	-	-	TRBJ2-7	TRBV19
TGCGCCAGCAGCGCCCGGGGACAGGAGTACTATGGCTACACCTTC	CASSARGQEYYGYTF	TRBD1	-	TRBJ1-2	TRBV5-1
TGCAGCGCCCGAGCTGAGACCCAGTACTTC	CSARAETQYF	-	-	TRBJ2-5	TRBV29-1
TGTGCCAGTAGTACCCAGATTGAGAGCTATGGCTACACCTTC	CASSTQIESYGYTF	-	-	TRBJ1-2	TRBV19
TGTGCCAGCAGCCTGGTTAGCTCCTACGAGCAGTACTTC	CASSLVSSYEQYF	-	once	TRBJ2-7	TRBV14
TGTGCCAGCTCACCCTTAGCCTCCCAGCGATACGAGCAGTACTTC	CASSPLASQRYEQYF	-	-	TRBJ2-7	TRBV18
TGTGCCAGTCAACTAGCGGGGGGGCGGTATGAGCAGTTCTTC	CASQLAGGRYEQFF	TRBD2	once	TRBJ2-1	TRBV19